This passage covers 26 T cell receptor beta chains from one sample sequenced in a study of cytomegalovirus exposure and HLA in healthy donors. The method was immunoSEQ multiplex PCR; TCRdb's version includes in-frame clones alone and lacks a portion of them. The sample includes about 130,000 clones, roughly 79% seen only once; the top ten take 25% to 30%. The sequenced sample was PBMCs. The receptors originated from a man in his thirties or forties in good health and CMV-seropositive.

V gene TRBV19 combines with J gene TRBJ1-2; the match to TRBD1 covers 7 bases. The trim removed 6 bases at V and 4 bases at J, leaving 11 bases unmatched. In germline, CDR1 is LNHDA, CDR2 SQIVND (reference sequence). The length of the CDR3 is 15 residues. The CDR3 sequence: CASRNLDRTPYGYTF. CDR3 bases: TGTGCCAGTAGAAACCTGGACAGGACTCCCTATGGCTACACCTTC.

V is TRBV6-5 and J is TRBJ2-7, with a possible D match to TRBD2 (6 bases). Germline-derived CDR1 and CDR2 are MNHEY and SVGAGI. V lost 1 base and J lost 4, with 8 bases in between. CDR3 size: 13 residues. The CDR3 spells CASSYFREYEQYF. The CDR3 nucleotides read TGTGCCAGCAGTTACTTCCGGGAGTACGAGCAGTACTTC.

V gene TRBV7-2 combines with J gene TRBJ2-3, with D maybe TRBD2 (5 bases). Germline-derived CDR1 and CDR2 are SGHTA and FQGNSA. Between the trimmed V and J ends, which lost 1 base and 4 bases, there was a span of 12 bases. CDR3 length: 15 residues. For the CDR3, the DNA is TGTGCCAGCAGCTTAGGGCGGGTCAGCGCAGATACGCAGTATTTT. It yields the protein CASSLGRVSADTQYF.

The chain uses TRBV5-1 and TRBJ2-7; weak D call: TRBD1 (6 bases). Looked up from germline, CDR1 is SGHRS and CDR2 is YFSETQ. The CDR3 consists of 13 residues. V dropped 2 bases and J dropped 2 bases, with 8 bases sitting between them. CDR3 in DNA: TGCGCCAGCAGCTTAGGGGGACCCTACGAGCAGTACTTC. It encodes CASSLGGPYEQYF.

This clone appeared a single time. This sequence joins TRBV23-1 and TRBJ1-2; TRBD1 matches at 8 bases. TRBV23-1 is classed as an ORF, of uncertain function. The CDR3 loop spans 13 amino acids. The V segment lost 8 bases and the J segment 2 bases; nucleotides outside the gene matches: 4. The CDR3 reads CASPGGGNYGYTF. The DNA for the CDR3 is TGCGCCAGCCCAGGGGGCGGAAACTATGGCTACACCTTC.

The chain combines TRBV5-4 with TRBJ1-1; 11 bases map to TRBD1. The germline V gene encodes CDR1 SGHNT and CDR2 YYREEE (reference sequence). CDR3 size: 16 residues. Trimming removed 1 base from V and 9 bases from J; junction bases left unmatched: 11. Here the CDR3 reads CASSLSGQGVFGKAFF. The CDR3 bases are TGTGCCAGCAGCTTGTCGGGACAGGGGGTCTTTGGGAAAGCTTTCTTT.

This rearrangement joins TRBV7-3 to TRBJ2-3, with D perhaps TRBD1 (6 bases). The V gene lost 1 base and the J gene lost 3 bases, with 20 bases spanning the gap. The CDR3 is 18 amino acids. The germline gives CDR1 SGHTA, CDR2 FQGTGA. The DNA for the CDR3 is TGTGCCAGCAGCTTAAACGTAGGGGGACCCTTCCCGACAGATACGCAGTATTTT. This translates into CASSLNVGGPFPTDTQYF.

The V call is TRBV15, the J call TRBJ1-2, with D possibly matching TRBD1 (6 bases). Trimming removed 1 base from V and 4 bases from J, with 10 bases in between. CDR1 is LNHNV, CDR2 YYDKDF, per germline (reference sequence). The CDR3 contains 14 residues. CDR3 DNA sequence: TGTGCCACCAGCAGAGGACAGGCGATCTATGGCTACACCTTC. Its translation: CATSRGQAIYGYTF.

The V call is TRBV25-1, the J call TRBJ2-4, with TRBD1 matching over 10 bases. The CDR3 runs to 16 residues. Germline V gene lookup returns CDR1 MGHDK and CDR2 SYGVNS. With V trimmed by 1 base and J by 8 bases, 8 bases remained unmatched. The CDR3 DNA sequence: TGTGCCAGCAGTGAATCTTCCCCCGGGACAGGGGACATTCAGTACTTC. Its translation is CASSESSPGTGDIQYF.

The V gene is TRBV4-1, the J gene TRBJ2-2; D is possibly TRBD1 (5 bases). Trimming pared 4 bases from V and 0 bases from J, leaving 12 bases between. The CDR3 covers 16 residues. CDR1 MGHRA and CDR2 YSYEKL come from the germline V gene. CDR3 nucleotides: TGCGCCAGCAGCCCCTCGGTACAGGCGAACACCGGGGAGCTGTTTTTT. This encodes CASSPSVQANTGELFF.

The chain recombines TRBV9 with TRBJ1-2, with no clear D. The V end lost 0 bases, the J end lost 7 bases, and 10 bases lay between the germline ends. This CDR3 region has 13 residues. CDR1 is SGDLS, CDR2 YYNGEE, per germline. The CDR3 loop is CASSVDGLGGYTF. As DNA, the CDR3 is TGTGCCAGCAGCGTAGATGGGCTGGGTGGCTACACCTTC.

This chain uses TRBV19 with TRBJ2-7, with a possible D match to TRBD2 (6 bases). The V and J ends lost 6 bases and 2 bases respectively, with 11 bases between them. Germline V lookup: CDR1 LNHDA, CDR2 SQIVND (reference sequence). The CDR3 runs 13 residues. CDR3 sequence reads: CASSEGLTYEQYF. CDR3 DNA sequence: TGTGCCAGTAGCGAGGGACTGACCTACGAGCAGTACTTC.

The chain combines TRBV7-3 with TRBJ2-2; no reliable D call. V shed 4 bases and J shed 6 bases, with 15 bases lying between them. In germline, CDR1 is SGHTA, CDR2 FQGTGA. CDR3 length equals 15 residues. CDR3 residues: CASSSNRLRPGELFF. CDR3 nucleotides: TGTGCCAGCAGCTCTAATCGACTCCGTCCCGGGGAGCTGTTTTTT.

The chain couples TRBV9 to TRBJ2-3; 7 bases map to TRBD2. J gave up 0 bases and V 4 bases, and 8 bases lay outside the gene matches. Germline assignment: CDR1 SGDLS and CDR2 YYNGEE. This CDR3 comprises 16 residues. CDR3 sequence (DNA): TGTGCCAGCAGCCCAAGGGGAGGGTACAGCACAGATACGCAGTATTTT. Translation: CASSPRGGYSTDTQYF.

The V and J genes are TRBV2 and TRBJ1-5; 8 positions match TRBD1. The CDR3 extends over 15 amino acids. Germline assignment: CDR1 SNHLY and CDR2 FYNNEI. V shed 6 bases and J 6 bases; nucleotides not matched to a gene: 10. DNA of the CDR3: TGTGCCAGCAGGTATCCGGGACAGGTGTTTCAGCCCCAGCATTTT. Protein sequence: CASRYPGQVFQPQHF.

This clone is labeled medium-sized. The rearrangement uses TRBV11-2 and TRBJ2-3; TRBD1 might be the D (6 bases). Per the germline V gene, CDR1 is SGHAT and CDR2 is FQNNGV. The CDR3 spans 12 residues. The V gene lost 6 bases and the J gene lost 6 bases, with 10 bases spanning the gap. In DNA, the CDR3 is TGTGCCAGCAGTATCCAGGGGGATACGCAGTATTTT. Its protein product is CASSIQGDTQYF.

The chain recombines TRBV6-6 with TRBJ2-2, with 9 bases identical to TRBD2. The CDR3 has 16 amino acids. CDR1 and CDR2 from the germline V gene are MNHNY and SVGAGI (reference sequence). Unmatched junction bases numbered 7, after V lost 2 bases and J lost 6 bases. CDR3 coding DNA: TGTGCCAGCAGTTACCCGGCTCTAGCGGGGCCCGGGGAGCTGTTTTTT. It specifies CASSYPALAGPGELFF.

This rearrangement joins TRBV5-6 to TRBJ2-2; 8 positions agree with TRBD1. Trimming cost V 2 bases and J 6 bases; bases outside gene matches: 6. Looked up from germline, CDR1 is SGHDT and CDR2 is YYEEEE. The CDR3 sequence is 15 residues long. The CDR3 DNA sequence: TGTGCCAGCAGCTTAGGACTCAGGGGGCCCGGGGAGCTGTTTTTT. Translating it yields CASSLGLRGPGELFF.

The rearrangement joins TRBV5-6 to TRBJ2-2; D possibly corresponds to TRBD1 (6 bases). The CDR3 totals 14 residues. With 0 bases removed from V and 8 bases from J, the gap between germline ends came to 11 bases. Germline CDR1 SGHDT, CDR2 YYEEEE. CDR3 loop: CASSLAQGSGELFF. The CDR3, as DNA: TGTGCCAGCAGCTTGGCCCAGGGGTCGGGGGAGCTGTTTTTT. The entire variable domain, with the rest obtained from reference TRBV5-6 and TRBJ2-2, is as follows: DAGVTQSPTHLIKTRGQQVTLRCSPKSGHDTVSWYQQALGQGPQFIFQYYEEEERQRGNFPDRFSGHQFPNYSSELNVNALLLGDSALYLCASSLAQGSGELFFGEGSRLTVL.

The CDR3 reads CASSLDRAFNGYTF. The CDR3 DNA sequence: TGTGCCAGCAGCTTGGACAGGGCTTTTAATGGCTACACCTTC. V and J are TRBV7-2 and TRBJ1-2; 8 bases match TRBD1. The J segment lost 6 bases and the V segment lost 3 bases, leaving 6 bases of the junction unmatched. The CDR3 runs to 14 residues. Looked up from germline, CDR1 is SGHTA and CDR2 is FQGNSA.

The chain recombines TRBV6-5 with TRBJ1-2, with a possible D match to TRBD1 (5 bases). The CDR3 totals 12 residues. The V end was cut by 5 bases, the J end by 8 bases, with 12 bases between. Germline V gene sequence: CDR1 MNHEY, CDR2 SVGAGI. The DNA for the CDR3 is TGTGCCAGCAGTCCCGGCAAGGGGGGCTACACCTTC. Amino acid sequence: CASSPGKGGYTF.

This chain links TRBV7-2 with TRBJ2-3; D is ambiguous. CDR3 length equals 14 residues. Germline V gene sequence: CDR1 SGHTA, CDR2 FQGNSA. V lost 1 base and J lost 7, with 12 bases in between. The CDR3 sequence is CASSLEPLVYTQYF. The CDR3 nucleotides read TGTGCCAGCAGCTTAGAGCCTCTAGTCTATACGCAGTATTTT.

The chain is built from TRBV6-6 and TRBJ2-3; 9 nucleotides line up with TRBD1. This CDR3 comprises 15 residues. Per the germline V gene, CDR1 is MNHNY and CDR2 is SVGAGI (reference sequence). The ends lost 5 bases at V and 1 base at J; junction bases unmatched: 4. CDR3 nucleotides: TGTGCCAGCAGTCCAACAGGGGGCCGCACAGATACGCAGTATTTT. This codes for CASSPTGGRTDTQYF.

This clone came up once. This chain uses TRBV4-3 with TRBJ1-2; 10 bases agree with TRBD1. CDR1 and CDR2 from the germline V gene are LGHNA and YSLEER. CDR3 length: 15 amino acids. The trim removed 5 bases at V and 7 bases at J, leaving 10 bases unmatched. In DNA, the CDR3 is TGCGCCAGCAGCTCCCGACAGGGGGCGTCAGGTGGCTACACCTTC. Translation: CASSSRQGASGGYTF.

V is TRBV2 and J is TRBJ1-1; 7 bases are shared with TRBD1. This CDR3 spans 14 amino acids. V was clipped by 6 bases and J by 1 base; unmatched bases: 5. Germline V lookup: CDR1 SNHLY, CDR2 FYNNEI. CDR3 DNA: TGTGCCAGCAGAAGGACAGGTGAGAACACTGAAGCTTTCTTT. Translation: CASRRTGENTEAFF.

The rearrangement joins TRBV5-4 to TRBJ2-7; 7 nucleotides agree with TRBD1. Germline trimming cut 2 bases from V and 3 bases from J; bases unmatched to any gene: 5. The CDR3 has 14 amino acids. CDR1 SGHNT and CDR2 YYREEE come from the germline V gene (reference sequence). The CDR3 region has the DNA TGTGCCAGCAGCTTTCGAGGGGGCCGCTACGAGCAGTACTTC. It is translated as CASSFRGGRYEQYF.